These 12 T cell receptor beta chains were sequenced from one sample in a study of blood T cell repertoires in COVID-19. Some clones are missing from TCRdb's copy, which holds only in-frame ones; the method was immunoSEQ multiplex PCR. The sample holds approximately 18,000 clones; roughly three quarters are singletons and the top ten take roughly 8.1%. Sequenced material: peripheral blood. The source of these receptors is a man in his sixties with acute or convalescent COVID-19.

This clone was counted once. J is TRBJ1-6 and V is TRBV7-9, with D possibly being TRBD1 (6 bases). The CDR3 spans 14 residues. The germline V gene has CDR1 SEHNR and CDR2 FQNEAQ (reference sequence). Between the trimmed V and J ends, which lost 6 bases and 7 bases, there was a span of 13 bases. The CDR3 sequence is CASRVTGRNSPLHF. CDR3 coding DNA: TGTGCCAGCAGAGTCACAGGGCGCAATTCACCCCTCCACTTT.

J is TRBJ1-5 and V is TRBV2, with unresolved D. Deletions cut 8 bases from V and 0 bases from J, with 8 bases between. The CDR3 runs 13 residues. Germline V gene data show CDR1 as SNHLY and CDR2 as FYNNEI. CDR3 region: CASGRDSNQPQHF. As DNA, the CDR3 is TGTGCCAGCGGCCGGGATAGCAATCAGCCCCAGCATTTT.

This chain links TRBV27 with TRBJ1-2, with 8 bases that match TRBD1. From germline, CDR1 is MNHEY and CDR2 SMNVEV (reference sequence). J gave up 6 bases and V 9 bases, and 21 bases lay outside the gene matches. The CDR3 contains 17 residues. The CDR3 reads CASSTLNSFTRGHGYTF. DNA of the CDR3: TGTGCCAGTTCTACACTAAACAGTTTCACCAGGGGGCATGGCTACACCTTC.

J is TRBJ2-5 and V is TRBV5-1, with D perhaps TRBD1 (5 bases). V dropped 0 bases and J dropped 1 base, with 7 bases sitting between them. The CDR3 is 14 residues long. Germline V gene sequence: CDR1 SGHRS, CDR2 YFSETQ. The CDR3: CASSLVGAQETQYF. The CDR3, as DNA: TGCGCCAGCAGCTTGGTTGGGGCCCAAGAGACCCAGTACTTC.

V gene TRBV15 combines with J gene TRBJ1-5; the D gene is possibly TRBD1 (5 bases). CDR3 length: 17 amino acids. The V gene's germline CDR1 is LNHNV and CDR2 YYDKDF (reference sequence). Trimming pared 0 bases from V and 6 bases from J, leaving 18 bases between. The CDR3 region has the DNA TGTGCCACCAGCAGAGATAGTGCGGGGGGGTACGGTCAGCCCCAGCATTTT. Translation gives CATSRDSAGGYGQPQHF.

This clone occurred once. V is TRBV10-1 and J is TRBJ2-7; 13 bases are shared with TRBD2. Looked up from germline, CDR1 is WNHNN and CDR2 is SYGVQD (reference sequence). This CDR3 spans 16 amino acids. V shed 6 bases and J 0 bases; nucleotides not matched to a gene: 5. The CDR3 loop is CASSRLAGGDSYEQYF. The CDR3 DNA reads as TGCGCCAGCAGCAGACTAGCGGGGGGCGACTCCTACGAGCAGTACTTC.

The J gene is TRBJ1-1, the V gene TRBV7-8; D call uncertain. Trimming stripped 2 bases from V and 2 bases from J, with 6 bases between. Germline CDR1 is SGHVS and CDR2 is FQNEAQ. The CDR3 is 13 residues long. The CDR3 here is CASSLRGNTEAFF. The CDR3 coding sequence is TGTGCCAGCAGCTTACGGGGTAACACTGAAGCTTTCTTT.

This clone has more than one count but fewer than ten. The rearrangement joins TRBV9 to TRBJ2-3, with 10 nucleotides matching TRBD2. This CDR3 spans 17 amino acids. CDR1 and CDR2 (germline): SGDLS, YYNGEE. The ends lost 4 bases at V and 6 bases at J; junction bases unmatched: 14. CDR3 residues: CASSSFRTGTSVDTQYF. CDR3 nucleotides: TGTGCCAGCAGCTCATTTCGAACCGGGACTAGCGTGGATACGCAGTATTTT. The entire variable domain, with the rest obtained from reference TRBV9 and TRBJ2-3, is as follows: DSGVTQTPKHLITATGQRVTLRCSPRSGDLSVYWYQQSLDQGLQFLIQYYNGEERAKGNILERFSAQQFPDLHSELNLSSLELGDSALYFCASSSFRTGTSVDTQYFGPGTRLTVL.

J is TRBJ1-1 and V is TRBV19; 7 nucleotides agree with TRBD1. V shed 4 bases and J 4 bases; nucleotides not matched to a gene: 6. Germline CDR1 reads LNHDA; CDR2 reads SQIVND (reference sequence). The CDR3 contains 14 residues. The chain's CDR3 is CASSNTGAGTEAFF. As DNA, the CDR3 is TGTGCCAGTAGTAACACAGGGGCGGGCACTGAAGCTTTCTTT. Full variable domain (missing parts from reference TRBV19 and TRBJ1-1): DGGITQSPKYLFRKEGQNVTLSCEQNLNHDAMYWYRQDPGQGLRLIYYSQIVNDFQKGDIAEGYSVSREKKESFPLTVTSAQKNPTAFYLCASSNTGAGTEAFFGQGTRLTVV.

The rearrangement joins TRBV19 to TRBJ2-5; a weak D match, TRBD2 (6 bases). The germline gives CDR1 LNHDA, CDR2 SQIVND (reference sequence). This CDR3 is built from 14 residues. Deletions cut 2 bases from V and 6 bases from J, with 13 bases between. The CDR3 protein is CASSITSSFKTQYF. The CDR3 DNA follows: TGTGCCAGTAGTATAACTAGCTCGTTCAAGACCCAGTACTTC.

The chain couples TRBV19 to TRBJ1-5; 7 bases are a match to TRBD1. CDR3 length equals 15 residues. The germline gives CDR1 LNHDA, CDR2 SQIVND (reference sequence). V gave up 6 bases and J gave up 2 bases; unmatched junction bases: 7. The CDR3 DNA reads TGTGCCAGTAGGTCGACAGGGAACGGCAATCAGCCCCAGCATTTT. This gives the protein CASRSTGNGNQPQHF.

The chain has TRBV5-1 and TRBJ2-1, with TRBD2 matching 8 bases. Germline V gene data show CDR1 as SGHRS and CDR2 as YFSETQ. V lost 0 bases to trimming and J lost 8 bases; unmatched junction nucleotides: 4. This CDR3 contains 14 residues. CDR3 residues: CASSLAGGPDEQFF. As DNA, the CDR3 is TGCGCCAGCAGCTTGGCGGGGGGGCCAGATGAGCAGTTCTTC.